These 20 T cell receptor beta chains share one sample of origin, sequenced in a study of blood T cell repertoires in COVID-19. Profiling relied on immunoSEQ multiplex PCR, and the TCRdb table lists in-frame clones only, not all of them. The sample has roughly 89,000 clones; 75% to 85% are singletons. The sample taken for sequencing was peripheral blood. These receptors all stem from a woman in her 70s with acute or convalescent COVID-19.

CDR3 bases: TGTGCCAGCAGCTTGGGCGGGAGCGGCGAGCAGTTCTTC. It yields the protein CASSLGGSGEQFF. V gene TRBV11-1 combines with J gene TRBJ2-1; 7 nucleotides align to TRBD2. The CDR3 is made up of 13 amino acids. V shed 3 bases, J shed 10 bases, and the junction held 6 bases outside the gene matches. The germline gives CDR1 SGHAT, CDR2 FQDESV (reference sequence).

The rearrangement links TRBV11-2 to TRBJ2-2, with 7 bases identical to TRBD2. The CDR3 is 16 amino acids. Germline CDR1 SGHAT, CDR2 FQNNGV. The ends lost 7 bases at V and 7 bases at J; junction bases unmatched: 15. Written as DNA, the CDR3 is TGTGCCAGCACCCTATTGGGAGGGCCCTTGGGCGGGGAGCTGTTTTTT. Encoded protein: CASTLLGGPLGGELFF.

The DNA for the CDR3 is TGTGCCAGCAGCTTTCCTGGAGGCGGGAGGCGAAGCTACAATGAGCAGTTCTTC. This sequence encodes CASSFPGGGRRSYNEQFF. The V gene is TRBV13, the J gene TRBJ2-1; 8 nucleotides align to TRBD2. The germline gives CDR1 PRHDT, CDR2 FYEKMQ (reference sequence). The ends lost 3 bases at V and 3 bases at J; junction bases unmatched: 13. The CDR3 contains 18 residues.

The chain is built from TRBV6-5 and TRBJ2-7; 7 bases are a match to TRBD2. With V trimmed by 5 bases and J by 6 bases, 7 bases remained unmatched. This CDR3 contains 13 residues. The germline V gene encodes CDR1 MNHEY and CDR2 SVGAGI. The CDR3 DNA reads TGTGCCAGCAGTCTGGACTCGGGGGGCGAGCAGTACTTC. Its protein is CASSLDSGGEQYF.

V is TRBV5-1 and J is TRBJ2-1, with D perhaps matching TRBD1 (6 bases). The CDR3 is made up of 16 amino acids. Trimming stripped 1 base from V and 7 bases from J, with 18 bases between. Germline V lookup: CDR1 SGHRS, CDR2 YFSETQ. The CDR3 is CASSLSPARGNNEQFF. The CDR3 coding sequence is TGCGCCAGCAGCTTGTCCCCAGCGAGGGGGAATAATGAGCAGTTCTTC.

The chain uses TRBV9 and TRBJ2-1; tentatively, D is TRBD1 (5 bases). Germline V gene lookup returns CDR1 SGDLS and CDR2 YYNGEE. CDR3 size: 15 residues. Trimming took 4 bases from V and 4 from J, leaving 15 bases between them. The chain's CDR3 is CASSFLGAGYNEQFF. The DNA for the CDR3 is TGTGCCAGCAGCTTCCTAGGGGCAGGGTACAATGAGCAGTTCTTC.

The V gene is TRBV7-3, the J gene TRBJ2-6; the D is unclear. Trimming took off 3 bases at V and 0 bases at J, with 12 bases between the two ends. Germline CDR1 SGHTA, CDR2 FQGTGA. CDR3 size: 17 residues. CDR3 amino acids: CASSLVGLGSGANVLTF. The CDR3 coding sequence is TGTGCCAGCAGCTTGGTGGGCTTAGGCTCTGGGGCCAACGTCCTGACTTTC.

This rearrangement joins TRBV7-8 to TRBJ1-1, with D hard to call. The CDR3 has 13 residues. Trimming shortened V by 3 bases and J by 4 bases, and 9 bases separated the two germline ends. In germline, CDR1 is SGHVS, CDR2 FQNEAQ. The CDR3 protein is CASSFGEFTEAFF. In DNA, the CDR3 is TGTGCCAGCAGCTTTGGGGAGTTCACTGAAGCTTTCTTT.

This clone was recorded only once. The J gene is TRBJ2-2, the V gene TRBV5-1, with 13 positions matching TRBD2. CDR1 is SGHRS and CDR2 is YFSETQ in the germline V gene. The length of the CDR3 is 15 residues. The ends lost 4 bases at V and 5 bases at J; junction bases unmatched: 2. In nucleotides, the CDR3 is TGCGCCAGCAGCCCGGGACTAGCGGGAACCGGGGAGCTGTTTTTT. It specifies CASSPGLAGTGELFF.

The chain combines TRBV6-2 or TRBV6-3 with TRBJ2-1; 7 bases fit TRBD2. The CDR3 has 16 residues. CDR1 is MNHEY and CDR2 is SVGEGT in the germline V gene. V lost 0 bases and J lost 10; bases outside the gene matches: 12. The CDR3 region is CASSYSAGVPGREQFF. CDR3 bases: TGTGCCAGCAGTTACTCGGCGGGGGTGCCCGGACGGGAGCAGTTCTTC.

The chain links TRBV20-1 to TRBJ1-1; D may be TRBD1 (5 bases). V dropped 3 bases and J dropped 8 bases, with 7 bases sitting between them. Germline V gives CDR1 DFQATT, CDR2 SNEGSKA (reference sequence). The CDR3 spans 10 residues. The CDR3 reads CSARTVEAFF. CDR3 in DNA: TGCAGTGCTAGGACAGTAGAAGCTTTCTTT.

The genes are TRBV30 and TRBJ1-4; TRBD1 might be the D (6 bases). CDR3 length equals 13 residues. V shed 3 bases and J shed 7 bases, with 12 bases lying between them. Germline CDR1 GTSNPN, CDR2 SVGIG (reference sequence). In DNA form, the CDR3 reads TGTGCCTGGAGAAAGCAGGGGTCTGAAAAACTGTTTTTT. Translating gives CAWRKQGSEKLFF.

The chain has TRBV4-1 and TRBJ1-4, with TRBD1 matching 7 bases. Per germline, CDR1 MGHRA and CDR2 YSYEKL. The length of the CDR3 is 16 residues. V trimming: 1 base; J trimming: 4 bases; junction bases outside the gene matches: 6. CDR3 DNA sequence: TGCGCCAGCAGCCAAGGACAGGGTGTAGTTAATGAAAAACTGTTTTTT. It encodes CASSQGQGVVNEKLFF.

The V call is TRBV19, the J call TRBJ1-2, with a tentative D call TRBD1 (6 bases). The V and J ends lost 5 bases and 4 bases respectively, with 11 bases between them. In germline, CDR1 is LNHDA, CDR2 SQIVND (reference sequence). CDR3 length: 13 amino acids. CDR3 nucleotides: TGTGCCAGTAGTCCAGGGGAAGGCTATGGCTACACCTTC. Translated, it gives CASSPGEGYGYTF. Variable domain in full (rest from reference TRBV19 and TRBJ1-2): DGGITQSPKYLFRKEGQNVTLSCEQNLNHDAMYWYRQDPGQGLRLIYYSQIVNDFQKGDIAEGYSVSREKKESFPLTVTSAQKNPTAFYLCASSPGEGYGYTFGSGTRLTVV.

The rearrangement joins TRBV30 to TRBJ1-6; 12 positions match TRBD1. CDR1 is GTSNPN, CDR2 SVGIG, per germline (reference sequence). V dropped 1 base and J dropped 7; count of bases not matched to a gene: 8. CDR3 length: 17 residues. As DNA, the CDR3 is TGTGCCTGGAGTGGTCGGGACAGGGGGCTAAGGAATTCACCCCTCCACTTT. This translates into CAWSGRDRGLRNSPLHF.

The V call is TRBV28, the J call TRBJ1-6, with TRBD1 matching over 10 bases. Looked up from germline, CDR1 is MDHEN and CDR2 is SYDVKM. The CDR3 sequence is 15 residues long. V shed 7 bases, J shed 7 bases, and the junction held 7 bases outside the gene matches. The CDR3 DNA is TGTGCCAGCAACCGGGACAGGGGATGGAATTCACCCCTCCACTTT. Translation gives CASNRDRGWNSPLHF.

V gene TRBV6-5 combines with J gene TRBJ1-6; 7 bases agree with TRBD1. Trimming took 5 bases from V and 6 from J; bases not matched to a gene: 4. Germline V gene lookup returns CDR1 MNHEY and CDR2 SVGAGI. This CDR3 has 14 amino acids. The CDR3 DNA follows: TGTGCCAGCAGTAGGGACAGCATTAATTCACCCCTCCACTTT. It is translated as CASSRDSINSPLHF.

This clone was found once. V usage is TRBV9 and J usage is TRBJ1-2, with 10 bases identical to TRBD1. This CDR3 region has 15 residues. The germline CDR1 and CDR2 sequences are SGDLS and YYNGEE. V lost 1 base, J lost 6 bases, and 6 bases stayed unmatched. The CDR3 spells CASSVSGQGIHGYTF. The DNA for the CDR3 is TGTGCCAGCAGCGTATCGGGACAGGGGATACATGGCTACACCTTC.

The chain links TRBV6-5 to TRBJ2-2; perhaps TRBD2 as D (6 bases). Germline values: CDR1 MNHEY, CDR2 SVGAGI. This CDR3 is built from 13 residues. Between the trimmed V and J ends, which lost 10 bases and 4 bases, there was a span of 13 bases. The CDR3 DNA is TGTGCCATCTCGATGGGGGGCACCGGGGAGCTGTTTTTT. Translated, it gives CAISMGGTGELFF.

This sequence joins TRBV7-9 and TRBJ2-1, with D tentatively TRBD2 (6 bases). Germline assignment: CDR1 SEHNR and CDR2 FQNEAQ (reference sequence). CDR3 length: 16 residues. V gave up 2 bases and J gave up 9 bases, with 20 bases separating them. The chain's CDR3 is CASSLTWGLSSSEQFF. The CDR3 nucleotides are TGTGCCAGCAGCTTAACGTGGGGACTTTCCTCGTCTGAGCAGTTCTTC.